This T cell receptor beta chain is from a study of T cell repertoires in cytomegalovirus infection. Across the whole study: Matching HLA type, along with CMV infection, was indicated by public TCR beta signatures. Findings and limits, study-wide: Based on cumulative public TCR beta family frequency, carriers of CMV plus the relevant HLA were identified. The ex vivo response showed dominance by HLA-C-restricted CMV-specific TCR beta clonotypes.

Many counts were recorded for this clonotype. What it recognizes is unknown. One entry per CDR3 protein results from TCRdb running MiXCR on the reads. In the table there are 400,000 to 550,000 distinct CDR3 sequences, about 11% of which are singletons. Sequences were obtained from PBMCs. This receptor was obtained from a human donor in good health (CMV status not recorded). Some clones in this sample may be carry-over from other donors' samples.

The DNA of the CDR3 is TGTGCCATCAGTAATTCAGGGGATGAAGCTTTCTTT. Protein sequence: CAISNSGDEAFF. This chain links TRBV10-3 with TRBJ1-1; maybe TRBD1 (6 bases). The CDR3 extends over 12 amino acids. V lost 5 bases and J 7 bases, leaving 11 bases between the germline ends. Germline loops: CDR1 ENHRY, CDR2 SYGVKD.